A single sample is the source of the 25 T cell receptor beta chains below, sequenced in a study of control samples from healthy donors and cancer patients. Assay used: immunoSEQ multiplex PCR; TCRdb lists only in-frame clones, some missing. The table has about 150,000 clones, 80% to 95% seen once. Specimen: blood. The receptors shown here come from a woman aged 25 to 39 in good health.

In its sample, this clone was seen once. This rearrangement joins TRBV11-2 to TRBJ2-7; TRBD2 aligns across 14 bases. Germline values: CDR1 SGHAT, CDR2 FQNNGV. V lost 1 base, J lost 3 bases, and 2 bases stayed unmatched. This CDR3 has 16 residues. CDR3 coding DNA: TGTGCCAGCAGCTTAGGGGGGACTAGCGGGAGCTACGAGCAGTACTTC. Its protein is CASSLGGTSGSYEQYF.

V is TRBV5-6 and J is TRBJ1-5, with D unclear. Trimming removed 1 base at V and 0 bases at J, with 14 bases between. Germline V gene lookup returns CDR1 SGHDT and CDR2 YYEEEE. The CDR3 covers 17 residues. The CDR3 is CASSLSQGLNSNQPQHF. In DNA, the CDR3 is TGTGCCAGCAGCTTGTCTCAAGGCCTTAATAGCAATCAGCCCCAGCATTTT.

This clone was seen once. The chain links TRBV23-1 to TRBJ2-7; either TRBD1 or TRBD2 may supply D (5 bases each). TRBV23-1 is an open reading frame, and its role is uncertain. Trimming took off 0 bases at V and 3 bases at J, with 15 bases between the two ends. This CDR3 spans 16 amino acids. CDR3 in DNA: TGCGCCAGCAGTCAATCGAGGGCAGGGCCCTACTACGAGCAGTACTTC. Protein product: CASSQSRAGPYYEQYF.

This clone has only a few counts. V is TRBV9 and J is TRBJ2-7, with 8 bases that match TRBD1. The ends lost 3 bases at V and 4 bases at J; junction bases unmatched: 3. This CDR3 region has 13 residues. Germline CDR1 reads SGDLS; CDR2 reads YYNGEE. CDR3 in amino acids: CASSGQGMYEQYF. The CDR3 DNA follows: TGTGCCAGCAGCGGACAGGGGATGTACGAGCAGTACTTC.

The table lists this clone with a count of one. V usage is TRBV27 and J usage is TRBJ1-1; D call uncertain. Germline V gene lookup returns CDR1 MNHEY and CDR2 SMNVEV (reference sequence). V was clipped by 6 bases and J by 1 base, with 15 bases between them. CDR3 size: 15 residues. CDR3 sequence: CASSPNPYENTEAFF. The CDR3 region has the DNA TGTGCCAGCAGCCCTAACCCATACGAGAACACTGAAGCTTTCTTT.

Here the CDR3 reads CASSFSGRAFREQYF. The DNA of the CDR3 is TGTGCCAGCAGTTTTAGCGGGAGGGCCTTTCGCGAGCAGTACTTC. V and J are TRBV27 and TRBJ2-7, with TRBD2 matching over 11 bases. From germline, CDR1 is MNHEY and CDR2 SMNVEV (reference sequence). After removal of 3 bases from V and 6 bases from J, the junction contained 7 bases not matched to a gene. The CDR3 sequence is 15 residues long.

This clone was seen once. The J gene is TRBJ2-7, the V gene TRBV28, with D maybe TRBD1 (6 bases). V lost 3 bases, J lost 0 bases, and 12 bases lay in between. The V gene's germline CDR1 is MDHEN and CDR2 SYDVKM. This CDR3 comprises 15 residues. CDR3 residues: CASSFLGTRSYEQYF. The CDR3 DNA follows: TGTGCCAGCAGTTTTCTCGGGACACGCTCCTACGAGCAGTACTTC.

This chain links TRBV6-5 with TRBJ1-3; 7 nucleotides agree with TRBD1. Germline V CDR1 and CDR2: MNHEY, SVGAGI. This CDR3 has 14 residues. Trimming removed 7 bases from V and 4 bases from J; junction bases left unmatched: 7. The DNA of the CDR3 is TGTGCCAGCACCCTAAGGGACAGAGGAAACACCATATATTTT. Protein: CASTLRDRGNTIYF.

The chain couples TRBV5-4 to TRBJ2-1, with D perhaps TRBD1 or TRBD2 (5 bases each). The CDR3 sequence is 15 residues long. Germline CDR1 SGHNT, CDR2 YYREEE (reference sequence). Trimming took off 4 bases at V and 7 bases at J, with 18 bases between the two ends. The CDR3 DNA sequence: TGTGCCAGCAGCCCCGGGACCCCCCAACCGAATGAGCAGTTCTTC. This sequence encodes CASSPGTPQPNEQFF.

The CDR3 loop is CAISATDTGPENYTF. Written as DNA, the CDR3 is TGTGCCATCAGTGCTACAGACACCGGCCCCGAGAACTACACCTTC. The chain employs TRBV10-3 and TRBJ1-2; D unclear. Trimming pared 4 bases from V and 10 bases from J, leaving 22 bases between. The CDR3 consists of 15 residues. Germline lookup yields CDR1 ENHRY and CDR2 SYGVKD.

The chain employs TRBV20-1 and TRBJ2-7; 9 bases align to TRBD1. This CDR3 has 11 residues. Germline CDR1 is DFQATT and CDR2 is SNEGSKA (reference sequence). V trimming: 7 bases; J trimming: 6 bases; junction bases outside the gene matches: 4. CDR3 amino acids: CSVVTGGEQYF. The CDR3 DNA sequence: TGCAGTGTAGTGACAGGGGGCGAGCAGTACTTC.

The V call is TRBV11-1, the J call TRBJ2-7, with D perhaps matching TRBD2 (6 bases). V lost 1 base, J lost 3 bases, and 16 bases lay in between. Germline assignment: CDR1 SGHAT and CDR2 FQDESV (reference sequence). The CDR3 loop spans 16 amino acids. For the CDR3, the DNA is TGTGCCAGCAGCTTAGGTGGTTGGACGGGACTCTACGAGCAGTACTTC. This encodes CASSLGGWTGLYEQYF.

The gene calls are TRBV5-6 and TRBJ2-7, with D perhaps TRBD2 (6 bases). The CDR3 extends over 18 amino acids. Germline CDR1 and CDR2: SGHDT and YYEEEE. Trimming pared 4 bases from V and 0 bases from J, leaving 23 bases between. The CDR3 DNA follows: TGTGCCAGCAGCATATTACTCATTTGGGAGGCGAGCTCCTACGAGCAGTACTTC. Translated: CASSILLIWEASSYEQYF. Drawing the rest from reference TRBV5-6 and TRBJ2-7, the complete variable domain is DAGVTQSPTHLIKTRGQQVTLRCSPKSGHDTVSWYQQALGQGPQFIFQYYEEEERQRGNFPDRFSGHQFPNYSSELNVNALLLGDSALYLCASSILLIWEASSYEQYFGPGTRLTVT.

This chain connects TRBV5-6 to TRBJ2-1; no firm D call. Germline CDR1 reads SGHDT; CDR2 reads YYEEEE. The CDR3 sequence is 16 residues long. The ends were cut back, 0 bases at V and 5 bases at J, with 15 bases in the middle. CDR3 sequence (DNA): TGTGCCAGCAGCTTGGAAGTCCGGACGGTTAACAATGAGCAGTTCTTC. Translating it yields CASSLEVRTVNNEQFF. The whole variable domain, remainder taken from reference TRBV5-6 and TRBJ2-1, is DAGVTQSPTHLIKTRGQQVTLRCSPKSGHDTVSWYQQALGQGPQFIFQYYEEEERQRGNFPDRFSGHQFPNYSSELNVNALLLGDSALYLCASSLEVRTVNNEQFFGPGTRLTVL.

There are a few counts of this clone. The chain joins TRBV5-5 to TRBJ1-5, with 9 bases matching TRBD1. Germline CDR1 is SGHKS and CDR2 is YYEKEE (reference sequence). The CDR3 totals 15 residues. V trimming: 3 bases; J trimming: 2 bases; junction bases outside the gene matches: 3. In DNA form, the CDR3 reads TGTGCCAGCAGCTGGACAGGGGCAGGCAATCAGCCCCAGCATTTT. It translates to CASSWTGAGNQPQHF.

The rearrangement links TRBV7-9 to TRBJ2-1; D possibly matches TRBD1 or TRBD2 (5 bases each). Trimming left V 6 bases short and J 7 bases short, with 19 bases between. The CDR3 is 15 amino acids. Germline lookup yields CDR1 SEHNR and CDR2 FQNEAQ (reference sequence). The CDR3 DNA sequence: TGTGCCAGCAGACCCCCATCCGGGACCGGGAATGAGCAGTTCTTC. Translated: CASRPPSGTGNEQFF.

The sample holds one count of this clone. The chain is built from TRBV3-1 (or the pseudogene TRBV3-2) and TRBJ2-1; D not certain. Germline V CDR1 and CDR2: LGHDT, YNNKEL (reference sequence). This CDR3 comprises 15 residues. The V end lost 0 bases, the J end lost 6 bases, and 12 bases lay between the germline ends. The DNA for the CDR3 is TGTGCCAGCAGCCAAGATGAAAATAGCCGCAATGAGCAGTTCTTC. It translates to CASSQDENSRNEQFF.

The gene calls are TRBV19 and TRBJ1-5; tentatively, D is TRBD1 (5 bases). This CDR3 region has 12 residues. Germline CDR1 is LNHDA and CDR2 is SQIVND (reference sequence). The V gene lost 0 bases and the J gene lost 12 bases, with 9 bases spanning the gap. CDR3 amino acids: CASSIEGRSQHF. CDR3 sequence (DNA): TGTGCCAGTAGTATAGAGGGACGGAGCCAGCATTTT.

The chain recombines TRBV19 with TRBJ1-2; 10 bases are a match to TRBD1. Unmatched junction bases numbered 5, after V lost 5 bases and J lost 2 bases. CDR1 is LNHDA and CDR2 is SQIVND in the germline V gene (reference sequence). The CDR3 is 15 residues long. The CDR3 loop reads CASSPDRGRNYGYTF. The CDR3 DNA follows: TGTGCCAGTAGTCCCGACAGGGGGCGGAACTATGGCTACACCTTC.

This chain connects TRBV24-1 to TRBJ2-2; maybe TRBD1 (6 bases). The CDR3 is made up of 15 amino acids. The V and J ends lost 7 bases and 3 bases respectively, with 14 bases between them. CDR1 is KGHDR, CDR2 SFDVKD, per germline. The CDR3 spells CATSSGHLDTGELFF. The CDR3 nucleotides read TGTGCCACCAGCTCGGGACATTTGGACACCGGGGAGCTGTTTTTT.

This sequence joins TRBV12-3 or TRBV12-4 and TRBJ1-2; D not resolved. Trimming left V 5 bases short and J 8 bases short, with 9 bases between. This CDR3 is 11 amino acids long. CDR3 amino acids: CASSPGVGYTF. In DNA, the CDR3 is TGTGCCAGCAGTCCGGGAGTCGGCTACACCTTC.

The chain is built from TRBV19 and TRBJ2-7; D perhaps matches TRBD1 (6 bases). V was trimmed by 4 bases and J by 7 bases, leaving 11 bases between them. Germline CDR1 and CDR2: LNHDA and SQIVND (reference sequence). This CDR3 is 12 amino acids long. CDR3 in DNA: TGTGCCAGTAGTACAGGGGATTCAGAGCAGTACTTC. Translating gives CASSTGDSEQYF.

V and J are TRBV12-3 or TRBV12-4 and TRBJ2-7; TRBD1 matches at 7 bases. V lost 6 bases and J lost 6; bases outside the gene matches: 5. The CDR3 has 12 residues. CDR3 nucleotide sequence: TGTGCCAGCAGACGTCGGACAGGCGAGCAGTACTTC. This translates into CASRRRTGEQYF.

V is TRBV9 and J is TRBJ2-7; 10 bases match TRBD2. The CDR3 is 15 amino acids. Looked up from germline, CDR1 is SGDLS and CDR2 is YYNGEE. J was trimmed by 6 bases and V by 0 bases; bases with no gene match: 6. This CDR3 is CASSVASGSGSEQYF. The CDR3 DNA reads as TGTGCCAGCAGCGTAGCTAGCGGGAGTGGATCCGAGCAGTACTTC.

The V call is TRBV6-5, the J call TRBJ1-1; D is possibly TRBD1 (5 bases). Trimming took off 4 bases at V and 3 bases at J, with 18 bases between the two ends. The CDR3 totals 16 residues. Germline values: CDR1 MNHEY, CDR2 SVGAGI. The CDR3 loop reads CASSSLLGDQDTEAFF. The CDR3 nucleotides read TGTGCCAGCAGTTCGCTTCTGGGGGATCAGGACACTGAAGCTTTCTTT.